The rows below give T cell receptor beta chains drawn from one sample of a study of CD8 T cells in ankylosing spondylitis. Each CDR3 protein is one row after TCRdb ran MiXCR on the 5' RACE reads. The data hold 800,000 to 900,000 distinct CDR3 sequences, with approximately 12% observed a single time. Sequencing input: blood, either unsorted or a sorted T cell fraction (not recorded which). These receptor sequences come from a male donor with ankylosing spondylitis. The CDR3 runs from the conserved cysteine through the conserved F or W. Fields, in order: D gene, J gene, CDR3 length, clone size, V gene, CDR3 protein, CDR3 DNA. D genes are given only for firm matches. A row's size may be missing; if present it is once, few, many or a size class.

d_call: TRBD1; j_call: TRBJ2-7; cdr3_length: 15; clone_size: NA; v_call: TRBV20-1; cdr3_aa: CSVWDRVILSYEQYF; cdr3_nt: TGCAGTGTATGGGACAGGGTCATCCTCTCCTACGAGCAGTACTTC
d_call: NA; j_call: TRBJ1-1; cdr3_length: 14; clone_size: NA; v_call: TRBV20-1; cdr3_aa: CSARIRATNTEAFF; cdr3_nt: TGCAGTGCCAGAATCAGGGCTACTAACACTGAAGCTTTCTTT
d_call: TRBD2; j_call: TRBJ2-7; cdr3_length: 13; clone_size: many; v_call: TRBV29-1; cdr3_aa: CSVVAGAYYEQYF; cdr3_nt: TGCAGCGTCGTAGCGGGGGCGTACTACGAGCAGTACTTC
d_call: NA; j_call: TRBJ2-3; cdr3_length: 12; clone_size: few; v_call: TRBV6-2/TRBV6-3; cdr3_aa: CASRGSSDTQYF; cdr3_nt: TGTGCCAGCAGGGGCTCTTCGGATACGCAGTATTTT
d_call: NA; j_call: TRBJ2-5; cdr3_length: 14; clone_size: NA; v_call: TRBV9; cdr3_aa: CASSLPGFQETQYF; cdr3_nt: TGTGCCAGCAGCTTACCAGGGTTCCAAGAGACCCAGTACTTC
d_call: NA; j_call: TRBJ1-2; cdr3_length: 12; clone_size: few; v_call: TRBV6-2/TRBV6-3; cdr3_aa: CASRRTAAVYTF; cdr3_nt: TGTGCCAGCAGACGGACGGCGGCGGTCTACACCTTC
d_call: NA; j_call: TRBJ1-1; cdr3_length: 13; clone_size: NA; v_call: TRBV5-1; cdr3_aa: CASSLDRHTEAFF; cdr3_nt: TGCGCCAGCAGCCTCGACAGGCACACTGAAGCTTTCTTT
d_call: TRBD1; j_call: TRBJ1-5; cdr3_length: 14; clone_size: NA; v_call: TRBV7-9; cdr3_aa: CASSSGQPNQPQHF; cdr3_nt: TGTGCCAGCAGCTCGGGACAGCCTAATCAGCCCCAGCATTTT
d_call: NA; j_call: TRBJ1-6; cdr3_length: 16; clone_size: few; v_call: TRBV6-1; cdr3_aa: CASKLAGYGFGSPLHF; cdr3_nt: TGTGCCAGCAAGCTCGCCGGTTACGGGTTTGGTTCACCCCTCCACTTT
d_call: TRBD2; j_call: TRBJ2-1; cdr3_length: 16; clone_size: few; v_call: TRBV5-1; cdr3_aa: CASSVGLAEDTDEQFF; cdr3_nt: TGCGCCAGCAGCGTGGGACTAGCGGAGGATACGGATGAGCAGTTCTTC
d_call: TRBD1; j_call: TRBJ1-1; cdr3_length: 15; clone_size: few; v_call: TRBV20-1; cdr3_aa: CSPTGTGGSNTEAFF; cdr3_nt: TGCAGTCCAACTGGGACAGGGGGCTCGAACACTGAAGCTTTCTTT
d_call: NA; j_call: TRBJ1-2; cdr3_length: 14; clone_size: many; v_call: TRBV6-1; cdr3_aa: CASSPIGANYGYTF; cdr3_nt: TGTGCCAGCAGTCCTATAGGGGCTAACTATGGCTACACCTTC
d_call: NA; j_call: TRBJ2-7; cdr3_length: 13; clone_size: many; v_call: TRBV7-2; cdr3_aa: CASSPQDSYEQYF; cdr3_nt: TGTGCCAGCAGCCCCCAGGACTCCTACGAGCAGTACTTC
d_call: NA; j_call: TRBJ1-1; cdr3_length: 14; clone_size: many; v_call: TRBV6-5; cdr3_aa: CASSYSGMNTEAFF; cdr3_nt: TGTGCCAGCAGTTACTCAGGGATGAACACTGAAGCTTTCTTT
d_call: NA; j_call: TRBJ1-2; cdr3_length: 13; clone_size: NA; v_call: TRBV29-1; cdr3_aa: CSVEDYGGRGYTF; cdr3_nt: TGCAGCGTTGAAGATTACGGGGGCCGAGGCTACACCTTC
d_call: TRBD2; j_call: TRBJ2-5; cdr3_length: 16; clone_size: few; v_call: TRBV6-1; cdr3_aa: CASSALAGAFQETQYF; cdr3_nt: TGTGCCAGCAGTGCACTAGCGGGGGCCTTCCAAGAGACCCAGTACTTC
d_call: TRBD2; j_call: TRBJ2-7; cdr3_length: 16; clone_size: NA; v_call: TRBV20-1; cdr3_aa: CSASRASGSYSYEQYF; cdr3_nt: TGCAGTGCTAGTAGGGCTAGCGGGAGTTACTCCTACGAGCAGTACTTC
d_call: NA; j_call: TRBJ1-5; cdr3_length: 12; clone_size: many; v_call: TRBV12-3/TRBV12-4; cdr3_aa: CASSLGVQPQHF; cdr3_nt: TGTGCCAGCAGTTTAGGAGTTCAGCCCCAGCATTTT
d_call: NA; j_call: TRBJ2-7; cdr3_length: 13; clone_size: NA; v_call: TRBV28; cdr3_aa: CASSSRRTGEQYF; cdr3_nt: TGTGCCAGCAGTTCCAGGCGGACGGGCGAGCAGTACTTC
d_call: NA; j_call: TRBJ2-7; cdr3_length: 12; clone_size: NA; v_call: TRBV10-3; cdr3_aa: CAISVPGNEQYF; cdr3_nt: TGTGCCATCAGTGTCCCGGGGAACGAGCAGTACTTC
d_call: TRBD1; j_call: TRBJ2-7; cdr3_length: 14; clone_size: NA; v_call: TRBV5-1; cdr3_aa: CASSLQGPYYEQYF; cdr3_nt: TGCGCCAGCAGCTTACAGGGGCCCTACTACGAGCAGTACTTC
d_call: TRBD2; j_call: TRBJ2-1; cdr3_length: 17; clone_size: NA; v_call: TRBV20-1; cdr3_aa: CCARDWAGTSGYNEQFF; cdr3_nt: TGCTGTGCTAGAGATTGGGCCGGGACTAGCGGTTACAATGAGCAGTTCTTC
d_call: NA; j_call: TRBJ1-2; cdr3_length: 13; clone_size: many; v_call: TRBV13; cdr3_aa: CASSQGGDYGYTF; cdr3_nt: TGTGCCAGCAGCCAAGGGGGGGACTATGGCTACACCTTC
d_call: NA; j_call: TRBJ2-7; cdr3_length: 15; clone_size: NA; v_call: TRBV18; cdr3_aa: CASSPQQVGGYEQYF; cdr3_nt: TGTGCCAGCTCACCACAGCAGGTGGGCGGGTACGAGCAGTACTTC
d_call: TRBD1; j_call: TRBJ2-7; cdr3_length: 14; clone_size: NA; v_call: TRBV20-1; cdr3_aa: CSASTQGVKYEQYF; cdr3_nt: TGCAGTGCTAGCACCCAGGGGGTAAAATACGAGCAGTACTTC
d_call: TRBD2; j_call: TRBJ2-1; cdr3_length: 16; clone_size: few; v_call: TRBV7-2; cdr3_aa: CASSLDSGGSYNEQFF; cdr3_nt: TGTGCCAGCAGCCTAGATAGCGGGGGATCCTACAATGAGCAGTTCTTC
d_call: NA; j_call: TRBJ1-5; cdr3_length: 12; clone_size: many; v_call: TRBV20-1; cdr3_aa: CSASLGLQPQHF; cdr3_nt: TGCAGTGCTAGTTTAGGGTTGCAGCCCCAGCATTTT
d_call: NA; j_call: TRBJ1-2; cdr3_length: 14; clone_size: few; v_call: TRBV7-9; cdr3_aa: CASSLFGTTYGYTF; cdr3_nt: TGTGCCAGCAGCTTATTTGGGACAACGTATGGCTACACCTTC